This T cell receptor beta chain was observed in a study of cytomegalovirus exposure and HLA in healthy donors. This CDR3 has 13 residues. Trimming took 4 bases from V and 3 from J, leaving 11 bases between them. Germline CDR1 reads SGHRS; CDR2 reads YFSETQ. This PCR relied on a set of 60 Vbeta primers and 13 Jbeta primers. TCRdb's copy holds only in-frame clones and misses some; the assay was immunoSEQ multiplex PCR. The sample includes roughly 130,000 clones, approximately 81% seen only once; the top ten take about 0.75%. Sequencing input: PBMCs. V gene TRBV5-1 combines with J gene TRBJ2-7, with D perhaps TRBD1 (5 bases). The TCR sequence derives from a man younger than 30 in good health and CMV-seronegative. This CDR3 reads CASSALGVYEQYF. CDR3 DNA sequence: TGCGCCAGCAGCGCCTTAGGGGTCTACGAGCAGTACTTC.